This entry is about one TCR beta chain. This clone's antigen is unknown. Base qualities are not at hand, and no much larger clone is one base apart. Instrument on record: Illumina HiSeq 2500. TCR beta libraries were prepared by quantitative 5'-RACE with molecular barcodes. Turning to the authors' computational methods: A new computational method, built on a probabilistic model of VDJ rearrangement, was used to identify disease-linked TCR variants. The raw public data were reprocessed by TCRdb itself: fastp quality trimming at Q25, MiXCR clonotype calling, in-frame beta chains only. Every entry covers one CDR3 protein and lists the most common genes and DNA from its rows. These V and J calls rely on TCRdb rather than the paper's analysis. The sample records over 600,000 distinct CDR3 sequences, around 20% of which are singletons. The biggest ten clones account for 15% to 20% of the sample. The data were obtained in a study of CD8 T cells in ankylosing spondylitis (dated by TCRdb to 2015 to 2018). As for the study more broadly: The study profiled T cell receptor beta repertoires in healthy donors and ankylosing spondylitis patients to find disease-linked TCR variants. In total, the full study cohort was made up of about 110 healthy donors and 25 to 30 ankylosing spondylitis patients. Peripheral blood samples were taken, and synovial fluid was additionally collected from ankylosing spondylitis patients. The paper as a whole reports these results and caveats: The disease-linked clones showed a CD8+ phenotype and occurred at relatively low frequencies in peripheral blood. Blood from ankylosing spondylitis patients appeared to be characterized by a TCR beta motif made up of under 10 highly homologous amino acid variants. Some motif variants were previously reported in synovial fluid and blood of reactive arthritis patients, suggesting common disease-initiation mechanisms. The disease-linked clones were reported to be significantly enriched in matched synovial fluid samples from ankylosing spondylitis patients.

The CDR3 spans 16 residues, from the cysteine through the phenylalanine. The kept DNA is CDR3 alone, 48 bases in frame from the first base. Reading the germline V gene gives CDR1 MNHNS and CDR2 SASEGT. Deletion took 5 bases off V and 0 bases off J, with a span of 16 bases between the germline ends. The receptor was isolated from a male donor with ankylosing spondylitis. Input material: blood, either unsorted or a sorted T cell fraction (not recorded which). The chain uses TRBV6-1 and TRBJ1-1; tentative D gene TRBD1, with 5 bases matching. The CDR3 region: CASSPRGRGMNTEAFF. In nucleotides, the sequence is TGTGCCAGCAGTCCCCGGGGCCGGGGTATGAACACTGAAGCTTTCTTT.